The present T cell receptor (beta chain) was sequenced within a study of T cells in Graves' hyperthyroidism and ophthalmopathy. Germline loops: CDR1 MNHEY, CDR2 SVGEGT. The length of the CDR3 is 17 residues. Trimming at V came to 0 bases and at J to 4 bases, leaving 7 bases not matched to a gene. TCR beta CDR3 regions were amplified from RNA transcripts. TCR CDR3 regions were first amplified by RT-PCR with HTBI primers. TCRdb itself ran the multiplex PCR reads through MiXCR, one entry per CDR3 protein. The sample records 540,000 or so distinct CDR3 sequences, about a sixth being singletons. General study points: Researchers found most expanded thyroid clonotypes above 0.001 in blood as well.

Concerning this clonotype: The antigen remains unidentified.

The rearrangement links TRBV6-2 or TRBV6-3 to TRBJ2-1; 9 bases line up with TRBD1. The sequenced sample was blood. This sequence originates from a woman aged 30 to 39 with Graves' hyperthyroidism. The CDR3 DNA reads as TGTGCCAGCAGTTACTCGTCCGGGACAGGGTCGTACAATGAGCAGTTCTTC. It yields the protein CASSYSSGTGSYNEQFF.